One and the same sample provided the 22 T cell receptor beta chains below, sequenced in a study of shared clonotypes between healthy human individuals. Here immunoSEQ multiplex PCR was the method, and the copy in TCRdb shows in-frame clones only, minus some. Of 2 million to 2.5 million clones in the sample, approximately 93% are singletons; the top ten hold 0.39%. The source material was naive CD4+ T cells from PBMCs. Indicated subset: CD45RA+ positively selected. The receptors here all came from a man aged 18-30 years in good health. Some clones in this sample may be carry-over from other donors' samples.

This chain links TRBV2 with TRBJ2-1, with TRBD1 as a possible D gene (5 bases). This CDR3 region has 13 residues. The germline V gene encodes CDR1 SNHLY and CDR2 FYNNEI. Trimming removed 5 bases from V and 5 bases from J, with 10 bases in between. The CDR3 loop is CASSPGHNNEQFF. The CDR3 DNA is TGTGCCAGCAGTCCAGGACACAACAATGAGCAGTTCTTC.

This sequence joins TRBV14 and TRBJ2-1; no firm D call. The CDR3 spans 12 residues. The germline V gene has CDR1 SGHDN and CDR2 FVKESK. V was trimmed by 2 bases and J by 9 bases, leaving 8 bases between them. The chain's CDR3 is CASSQIKAEQFF. In DNA, the CDR3 is TGTGCCAGCAGCCAAATTAAAGCTGAGCAGTTCTTC.

The chain has TRBV6-9 and TRBJ1-5, with D perhaps matching TRBD1 (5 bases). The CDR3 sequence is 16 residues long. Germline V CDR1 and CDR2: MNHGY, SVAAGI. Trimming pared 6 bases from V and 3 bases from J, leaving 18 bases between. The CDR3 loop is CASSNLTGALNQPQHF. CDR3 nucleotides: TGTGCCAGCAGCAATTTGACCGGGGCCCTCAATCAGCCCCAGCATTTT.

The rearrangement uses TRBV19 and TRBJ2-3; D is undetermined. There are 14 residues in the CDR3. Germline V lookup: CDR1 LNHDA, CDR2 SQIVND (reference sequence). V was cut by 5 bases and J by 4 bases, with 13 bases left in between. CDR3 residues: CASSFLGSADTQYF. CDR3 nucleotide sequence: TGTGCCAGTAGTTTTTTGGGTAGTGCAGATACGCAGTATTTT.

The chain joins TRBV28 to TRBJ2-5; 10 positions agree with TRBD1. V dropped 5 bases and J dropped 4; count of bases not matched to a gene: 7. Germline-derived CDR1 and CDR2 are MDHEN and SYDVKM. The CDR3 consists of 15 residues. This chain's CDR3 is CASSRPDRGRETQYF. CDR3 sequence (DNA): TGTGCCAGCAGTCGGCCGGACAGGGGGAGAGAGACCCAGTACTTC.

This chain uses TRBV15 with TRBJ2-7; 9 bases match TRBD2. V shed 5 bases and J 6 bases; nucleotides not matched to a gene: 11. The CDR3 spans 15 residues. Germline V lookup: CDR1 LNHNV, CDR2 YYDKDF (reference sequence). CDR3 sequence: CATSELSGRSAEQYF. The DNA for the CDR3 is TGTGCCACCAGCGAGCTTAGCGGGAGATCCGCCGAGCAGTACTTC. Together with reference TRBV15 and TRBJ2-7, the CDR3 gives the full variable domain: DAMVIQNPRYQVTQFGKPVTLSCSQTLNHNVMYWYQQKSSQAPKLLFHYYDKDFNNEADTPDNFQSRRPNTSFCFLDIRSPGLGDTAMYLCATSELSGRSAEQYFGPGTRLTVT.

Concerning this clone: The identical CDR3 is also encoded by other nucleotide sequences in the sample. V and J are TRBV28 and TRBJ1-1; D call uncertain. V gave up 3 bases and J gave up 1 base, with 6 bases separating them. CDR1 is MDHEN, CDR2 SYDVKM, per germline. The CDR3 has 13 amino acids. In DNA form, the CDR3 reads TGTGCCAGCAGTTTGCGTCGGAACACTGAAGCTTTCTTT. Translation gives CASSLRRNTEAFF. The full variable domain, its missing parts supplied by reference TRBV28 and TRBJ1-1, is DVKVTQSSRYLVKRTGEKVFLECVQDMDHENMFWYRQDPGLGLRLIYFSYDVKMKEKGDIPEGYSVSREKKERFSLILESASTNQTSMYLCASSLRRNTEAFFGQGTRLTVV.

The chain recombines TRBV6-6 with TRBJ2-7; 8 nucleotides line up with TRBD1. Trimming at V came to 7 bases and at J to 2 bases, leaving 7 bases not matched to a gene. In germline, CDR1 is MNHNY, CDR2 SVGAGI (reference sequence). The CDR3 length is 14 residues. The CDR3 reads CASTGETGAYEQYF. The CDR3 coding sequence is TGTGCCAGCACGGGAGAGACAGGGGCCTACGAGCAGTACTTC.

The chain combines TRBV12-5 with TRBJ2-1; tentatively, D is TRBD2 (5 bases). Trimming took 5 bases from V and 4 from J, leaving 9 bases between them. Germline lookup yields CDR1 LGHNT and CDR2 FRNRAP. The CDR3 contains 13 residues. DNA of the CDR3: TGTGCTAGTGGTGGGAGCGCATACAATGAGCAGTTCTTC. Translating it yields CASGGSAYNEQFF.

This chain connects TRBV27 to TRBJ2-2, with 8 bases identical to TRBD1. The germline V gene encodes CDR1 MNHEY and CDR2 SMNVEV (reference sequence). CDR3 size: 15 residues. The ends lost 3 bases at V and 7 bases at J; junction bases unmatched: 7. Written as DNA, the CDR3 is TGTGCCAGCAGTTTCGGCAGGGGGCTTGTCGGGGAGCTGTTTTTT. It yields the protein CASSFGRGLVGELFF.

The rearrangement links TRBV7-8 to TRBJ2-7; 11 bases are shared with TRBD2. J gave up 2 bases and V 6 bases, and 15 bases lay outside the gene matches. The CDR3 loop spans 18 amino acids. CDR1 is SGHVS and CDR2 is FQNEAQ in the germline V gene. The DNA of the CDR3 is TGTGCCAGCAGTAGCAAGGGCAGGGGGACTAGCGGACCCTACGAGCAGTACTTC. It encodes CASSSKGRGTSGPYEQYF.

This chain connects TRBV5-6 to TRBJ2-1, with D maybe TRBD2 (6 bases). The CDR3 contains 13 residues. V dropped 0 bases and J dropped 9 bases, with 10 bases sitting between them. Germline loops: CDR1 SGHDT, CDR2 YYEEEE. The CDR3 spells CASSLDQAGEQFF. The DNA of the CDR3 is TGTGCCAGCAGCTTGGATCAAGCGGGTGAGCAGTTCTTC.

V gene TRBV5-8 combines with J gene TRBJ1-1; TRBD1 matches 7 bases. The CDR3 totals 15 residues. Germline V gives CDR1 SGHTS, CDR2 YDEGEE. The V gene end was trimmed by 2 bases and the J gene end by 3 bases; junction bases not matched to a gene: 7. CDR3 sequence (DNA): TGTGCCAGCAGCTTTGGTATACAGGGGTACACTGAAGCTTTCTTT. Amino acid sequence: CASSFGIQGYTEAFF.

A word on this clone: Other nucleotide sequences from this sample produce the same CDR3. The CDR3 DNA follows: TGTGCCAGCAGTCCCTTACAGGGACCTTATGGCTACACCTTC. Protein: CASSPLQGPYGYTF. V is TRBV28 and J is TRBJ1-2; D possibly corresponds to TRBD1 (6 bases). The CDR3 is 14 amino acids. The germline V and J ends were trimmed by 5 bases and 5 bases, with 15 bases remaining between them. Per germline, CDR1 MDHEN and CDR2 SYDVKM.

This clone was recorded once. This chain joins TRBV6-1 and TRBJ1-1; the match to TRBD1 covers 10 bases. CDR1 and CDR2 (germline): MNHNS, SASEGT. This CDR3 spans 14 amino acids. V lost 7 bases, J lost 7 bases, and 9 bases stayed unmatched. The DNA of the CDR3 is TGTGCCAGCAACCGGGACAGGGGATCGGATGAAGCTTTCTTT. It codes for CASNRDRGSDEAFF.

The V call is TRBV7-8, the J call TRBJ2-1, with 7 nucleotides matching TRBD2. J was trimmed by 2 bases and V by 5 bases; bases with no gene match: 15. The germline gives CDR1 SGHVS, CDR2 FQNEAQ. This CDR3 comprises 18 residues. In nucleotides, the CDR3 is TGTGCCAGCAGCCCGAGGCTAGCGGAGGTGAACCCCTACAATGAGCAGTTCTTC. It encodes CASSPRLAEVNPYNEQFF.

V gene TRBV23-1 combines with J gene TRBJ1-5, with 8 nucleotides matching TRBD1. TRBV23-1 is an ORF for which the function is uncertain. This CDR3 region has 14 residues. With V trimmed by 6 bases and J by 2 bases, 3 bases remained unmatched. CDR3 DNA: TGCGCCAGCAGGACAGGGGTTCGCAATCAGCCCCAGCATTTT. This codes for CASRTGVRNQPQHF.

The gene calls are TRBV9 and TRBJ2-5, with D tentatively TRBD2 (5 bases). The ends were cut back, 2 bases at V and 5 bases at J, with 7 bases in the middle. The CDR3 has 12 amino acids. Germline CDR1 SGDLS, CDR2 YYNGEE. The CDR3 DNA reads TGTGCCAGCAGCGTGAGGGTGGAGACCCAGTACTTC. It is translated as CASSVRVETQYF.

This clone came up once. The chain is built from TRBV11-3 and TRBJ2-5; TRBD2 matches at 10 bases. Germline V gives CDR1 SGHNT, CDR2 YENEEA. V was clipped by 5 bases and J by 5 bases; unmatched bases: 11. This CDR3 region has 16 residues. Here the CDR3 reads CASSRGLAGVRETQYF. CDR3 nucleotides: TGTGCCAGCAGCCGTGGGCTAGCGGGAGTGCGGGAGACCCAGTACTTC.

The chain recombines TRBV29-1 with TRBJ1-2; the D gene is possibly TRBD1 (5 bases). The CDR3 covers 12 residues. Trimming shortened V by 7 bases and J by 7 bases, and 16 bases separated the two germline ends. Germline loops: CDR1 SQVTM, CDR2 ANQGSEA. The CDR3 DNA reads as TGCAGCGCTCCCCGTAAGAGGGGTGGCTACACCTTC. Amino acids: CSAPRKRGGYTF. Full variable domain (remainder filled in from reference TRBV29-1 and TRBJ1-2): SAVISQKPSRDICQRGTSLTIQCQVDSQVTMMFWYRQQPGQSLTLIATANQGSEATYESGFVIDKFPISRPNLTFSTLTVSNMSPEDSSIYLCSAPRKRGGYTFGSGTRLTVV.

The chain carries TRBV7-2 and TRBJ2-7, with D perhaps matching TRBD1 or TRBD2 (6 bases each). The V end lost 5 bases, the J end lost 3 bases, and 20 bases lay between the germline ends. Germline values: CDR1 SGHTA, CDR2 FQGNSA. This CDR3 has 16 residues. CDR3 in DNA: TGTGCCAGCAGCCCCTCGATAAGGGGGAGGAACTACGAGCAGTACTTC. This codes for CASSPSIRGRNYEQYF.

The chain is built from TRBV4-1 and TRBJ1-4; a weak D match, TRBD1 (5 bases). Germline V lookup: CDR1 MGHRA, CDR2 YSYEKL. The CDR3 sequence is 16 residues long. V gave up 6 bases and J gave up 8 bases, with 22 bases separating them. The CDR3: CASRKAGAAHWEKLFF. Written as DNA, the CDR3 is TGCGCCAGCAGGAAGGCTGGGGCAGCGCATTGGGAAAAACTGTTTTTT.